The source of this T cell receptor (beta chain) is a study of T cells in Graves' hyperthyroidism and ophthalmopathy. Trimming removed 4 bases from V and 10 bases from J, with 18 bases in between. The CDR3 is 14 amino acids. CDR1 is SGHKS and CDR2 is YYEKEE in the germline V gene (reference sequence). TCR beta CDR3 regions were amplified from RNA transcripts. Using the HTBI primer set, a first-round RT-PCR was run on the TCR CDR3. Via MiXCR, TCRdb re-called the multiplex PCR reads, giving one row per CDR3 protein. The sample includes about 560,000 distinct CDR3 sequences, 15% to 19% of them seen just once. This clonotype was counted ten times or more.

The sequenced material came from blood. This receptor was obtained from a woman in her twenties or thirties with Graves' hyperthyroidism. J is TRBJ2-1 and V is TRBV5-5, with D unclear. The CDR3 reads CASSQEPLLREQFF. The CDR3 DNA reads as TGTGCCAGCAGCCAAGAACCCCTTCTTAGAGAGCAGTTCTTC. The whole variable domain, remainder taken from reference TRBV5-5 and TRBJ2-1, is DAGVTQSPTHLIKTRGQQVTLRCSPISGHKSVSWYQQVLGQGPQFIFQYYEKEERGRGNFPDRFSARQFPNYSSELNVNALLLGDSALYLCASSQEPLLREQFFGPGTRLTVL.